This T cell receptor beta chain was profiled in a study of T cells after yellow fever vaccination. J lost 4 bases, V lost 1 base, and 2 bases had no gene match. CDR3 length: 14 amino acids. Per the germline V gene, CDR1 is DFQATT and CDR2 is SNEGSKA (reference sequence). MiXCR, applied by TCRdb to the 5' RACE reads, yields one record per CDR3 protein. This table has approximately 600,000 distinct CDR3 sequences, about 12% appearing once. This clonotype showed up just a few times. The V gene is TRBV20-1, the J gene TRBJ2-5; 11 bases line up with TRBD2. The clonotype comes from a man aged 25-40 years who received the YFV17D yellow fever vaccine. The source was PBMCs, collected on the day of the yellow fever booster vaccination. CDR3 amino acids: CSARGLAGSETQYF. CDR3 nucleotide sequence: TGCAGTGCTAGAGGACTAGCGGGGTCAGAGACCCAGTACTTC.